Listed below are T cell receptor beta chains from one sample, sequenced in a study of blood T cell repertoires in COVID-19. Clones were sequenced by immunoSEQ multiplex PCR, and TCRdb holds only the in-frame ones, with some missing. This sample yields around 310,000 clones, of which roughly 90% are seen a single time; around an eighth belongs to the top ten. Sequenced: peripheral blood. The origin of the receptors is a woman between 55 and 75 years old with acute or convalescent COVID-19. Both conserved end residues are part of each CDR3. D genes are given only for firm matches. Only part of the rows carry a size: once, few, many, or a class if the clone is expanded.

CDR3aa: CASSQRQGDGYTF; CDR3nt: TGTGCCAGCAGTCAGAGACAGGGGGATGGCTACACCTTC; v_gene: TRBV6-6; d_gene: TRBD1; abundance: -; j_gene: TRBJ1-2
CDR3aa: CASSLDRVSPLHF; CDR3nt: TGTGCCAGCAGCTTAGACAGGGTTTCACCCCTCCACTTT; v_gene: TRBV7-9; d_gene: -; abundance: -; j_gene: TRBJ1-6
CDR3aa: CASSQGVGQGVETQYF; CDR3nt: TGCGCCAGCAGCCAAGGCGTAGGACAGGGGGTTGAGACCCAGTACTTC; v_gene: TRBV4-1; d_gene: TRBD1; abundance: -; j_gene: TRBJ2-5
CDR3aa: CASRPRLREALHF; CDR3nt: TGTGCCAGCAGACCGAGACTCCGAGAGGCCCTCCACTTT; v_gene: TRBV27; d_gene: -; abundance: -; j_gene: TRBJ1-6
CDR3aa: CSVGPGTGDQPQHF; CDR3nt: TGCAGCGTGGGACCCGGGACAGGCGATCAGCCCCAGCATTTT; v_gene: TRBV29-1; d_gene: TRBD1; abundance: -; j_gene: TRBJ1-5
CDR3aa: CASSIRTGGSETQYF; CDR3nt: TGTGCCAGCAGCATCAGGACAGGGGGAAGCGAGACCCAGTACTTC; v_gene: TRBV7-2; d_gene: TRBD1; abundance: -; j_gene: TRBJ2-5
CDR3aa: CASSSTGRGLHF; CDR3nt: TGTGCCAGCAGTTCAACAGGCAGGGGGCTCCACTTT; v_gene: TRBV12-3/TRBV12-4; d_gene: TRBD1; abundance: -; j_gene: TRBJ1-6
CDR3aa: CASSIGPGRLLRRSYNEQFF; CDR3nt: TGTGCCAGTAGTATAGGGCCTGGGCGCCTTTTACGTCGCTCCTACAATGAGCAGTTCTTC; v_gene: TRBV19; d_gene: -; abundance: -; j_gene: TRBJ2-1
CDR3aa: CASSLLDRVTANYGYTF; CDR3nt: TGTGCCAGCAGTTTATTGGACAGGGTAACGGCTAACTATGGCTACACCTTC; v_gene: TRBV5-5; d_gene: TRBD1; abundance: -; j_gene: TRBJ1-2
CDR3aa: CASSRLPGQGLLGEQFF; CDR3nt: TGCGCCAGCAGCCGTCTACCGGGACAGGGGTTGCTAGGTGAGCAGTTCTTC; v_gene: TRBV4-1; d_gene: TRBD1; abundance: -; j_gene: TRBJ2-1
CDR3aa: CASSYVSSYEQYF; CDR3nt: TGTGCCAGCAGTTACGTTAGCTCCTACGAGCAGTACTTC; v_gene: TRBV6-2/TRBV6-3; d_gene: -; abundance: -; j_gene: TRBJ2-7
CDR3aa: CASSYTGLVGELFF; CDR3nt: TGTGCCAGCAGTTACACCGGTTTAGTGGGGGAGCTGTTTTTT; v_gene: TRBV6-5; d_gene: -; abundance: -; j_gene: TRBJ2-2
CDR3aa: CATSDRTGGQLDTQYF; CDR3nt: TGTGCCACCAGTGACCGGACAGGGGGCCAGTTAGATACGCAGTATTTT; v_gene: TRBV24-1; d_gene: TRBD1; abundance: once; j_gene: TRBJ2-3
CDR3aa: CASSPLAGGYEQYF; CDR3nt: TGTGCCAGCAGCCCCTTAGCGGGGGGGTACGAGCAGTACTTC; v_gene: TRBV7-2; d_gene: TRBD2; abundance: once; j_gene: TRBJ2-7
CDR3aa: CASSQGLAGPYEQYF; CDR3nt: TGCGCCAGCAGCCAGGGACTAGCGGGGCCCTACGAGCAGTACTTC; v_gene: TRBV4-1; d_gene: TRBD2; abundance: -; j_gene: TRBJ2-7
CDR3aa: CASSSINRVGETQYF; CDR3nt: TGTGCCAGCAGCTCCATCAACAGGGTGGGAGAGACCCAGTACTTC; v_gene: TRBV7-6; d_gene: -; abundance: -; j_gene: TRBJ2-5
CDR3aa: CASSQEKAGGVGEQYF; CDR3nt: TGCGCCAGCAGCCAGGAAAAAGCGGGAGGGGTAGGTGAGCAGTACTTC; v_gene: TRBV4-1; d_gene: TRBD2; abundance: once; j_gene: TRBJ2-7
CDR3aa: CASSDRYNEQFF; CDR3nt: TGTGCCAGCAGCGACAGATACAATGAGCAGTTCTTC; v_gene: TRBV2; d_gene: -; abundance: -; j_gene: TRBJ2-1
CDR3aa: CSVGGGQGSFNTEAFF; CDR3nt: TGCAGCGTTGGGGGGGGACAGGGGAGTTTTAACACTGAAGCTTTCTTT; v_gene: TRBV29-1; d_gene: TRBD1; abundance: -; j_gene: TRBJ1-1
CDR3aa: CASSLGTVMNTEAFF; CDR3nt: TGCGCCAGCAGCTTAGGGACAGTGATGAACACTGAAGCTTTCTTT; v_gene: TRBV5-1; d_gene: TRBD1; abundance: -; j_gene: TRBJ1-1